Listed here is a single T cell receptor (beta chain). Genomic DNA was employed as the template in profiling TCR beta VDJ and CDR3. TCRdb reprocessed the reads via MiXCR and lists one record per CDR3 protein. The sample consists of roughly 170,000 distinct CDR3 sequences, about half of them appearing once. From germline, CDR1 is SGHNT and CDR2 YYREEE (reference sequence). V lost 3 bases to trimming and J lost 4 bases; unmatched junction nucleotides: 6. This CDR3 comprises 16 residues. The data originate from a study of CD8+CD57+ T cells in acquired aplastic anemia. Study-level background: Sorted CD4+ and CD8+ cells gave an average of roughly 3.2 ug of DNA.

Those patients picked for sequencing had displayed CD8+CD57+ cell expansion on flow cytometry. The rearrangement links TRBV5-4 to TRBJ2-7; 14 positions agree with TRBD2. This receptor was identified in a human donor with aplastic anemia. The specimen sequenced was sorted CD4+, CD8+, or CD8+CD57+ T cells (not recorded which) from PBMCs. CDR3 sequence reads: CASSSGLAGVRYEQYF. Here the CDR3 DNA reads TGTGCCAGCAGCTCGGGACTAGCGGGAGTTCGATACGAGCAGTACTTC.